These 22 T cell receptor beta chains originate from one sample sequenced in a study of spatial heterogeneity in lung cancer. From the 5' RACE reads, TCRdb called clonotypes with MiXCR, one entry per CDR3 protein. The table shows just over 70,000 distinct CDR3 sequences, with approximately 8.9% occurring only once. Time point: blood at routine non-recurrence follow-up after resection. The sequencing used PBMCs, collected at follow-up. The receptors were gathered from a female donor with early-stage non-small cell lung cancer.

This chain links TRBV27 with TRBJ2-5; TRBD2 agrees at 7 bases. This CDR3 is built from 13 residues. Germline lookup yields CDR1 MNHEY and CDR2 SMNVEV (reference sequence). J lost 5 bases, V lost 6 bases, and 6 bases had no gene match. The DNA of the CDR3 is TGTGCCAGCAGAGGAGCGGGGATGGAGACCCAGTACTTC. This codes for CASRGAGMETQYF.

This clonotype was seen repeatedly, ten times or more. This chain joins TRBV24-1 and TRBJ2-7; unclear D gene. Per the germline V gene, CDR1 is KGHDR and CDR2 is SFDVKD. Trimming took off 9 bases at V and 0 bases at J, with 20 bases between the two ends. The CDR3 sequence is 16 residues long. CDR3 sequence: CATVSPAVVPSYEQYF. As DNA, the CDR3 is TGTGCCACCGTCTCCCCCGCGGTGGTACCCTCCTACGAGCAGTACTTC.

The V gene is TRBV4-1, the J gene TRBJ2-4; D is unresolved. CDR3 length: 12 amino acids. V was trimmed by 6 bases and J by 8 bases, leaving 11 bases between them. Per germline, CDR1 MGHRA and CDR2 YSYEKL. CDR3 protein: CASRTNTDIQYF. In nucleotides, the CDR3 is TGCGCCAGCAGGACAAATACTGACATTCAGTACTTC.

The rearrangement joins TRBV15 to TRBJ1-2, with TRBD1 as a possible D gene (5 bases). With 0 bases removed from V and 3 bases from J, the gap between germline ends came to 14 bases. The CDR3 runs to 16 residues. CDR1 LNHNV and CDR2 YYDKDF come from the germline V gene (reference sequence). CDR3 residues: CATSRDKRRVDYGYTF. In nucleotides, the CDR3 is TGTGCCACCAGCAGAGATAAACGCAGGGTTGACTATGGCTACACCTTC.

This clonotype was seen ten or more times. This rearrangement joins TRBV29-1 to TRBJ1-3; no definite D call. The CDR3 is made up of 15 amino acids. CDR1 SQVTM and CDR2 ANQGSEA come from the germline V gene. V shed 4 bases and J shed 4 bases, with 17 bases lying between them. The DNA of the CDR3 is TGCAGCGTTGTCTCCCCGGAGGCGACGGGAAACACCATATATTTT. Encoded protein: CSVVSPEATGNTIYF.

At least ten counts were recorded for this clonotype. V usage is TRBV29-1 and J usage is TRBJ2-3; D might be TRBD1 or TRBD2, each matching 7 bases. The CDR3 runs 14 residues. Trimming cost V 5 bases and J 4 bases, with 16 bases left between them. From germline, CDR1 is SQVTM and CDR2 ANQGSEA. CDR3 coding DNA: TGCAGCGTTTCAGGGGGGGGATGGTCAGATACGCAGTATTTT. Encoded protein: CSVSGGGWSDTQYF.

This clonotype occurred many times. CDR3 amino acids: CATIRGYTF. In DNA, the CDR3 is TGTGCCACCATCCGAGGCTACACCTTC. V and J are TRBV24-1 and TRBJ1-2; D call uncertain. The germline V and J ends were trimmed by 8 bases and 8 bases, with 5 bases remaining between them. The length of the CDR3 is 9 residues. CDR1 and CDR2 from the germline V gene are KGHDR and SFDVKD.

This chain joins TRBV27 and TRBJ2-7; 7 bases fit TRBD2. Germline V gives CDR1 MNHEY, CDR2 SMNVEV (reference sequence). V was pared by 5 bases and J by 0 bases, with 4 bases of the junction left unmatched. CDR3 length equals 14 residues. This CDR3 reads CASSARTSSYEQYF. CDR3 nucleotides: TGTGCCAGCAGTGCCAGGACTAGCTCCTACGAGCAGTACTTC.

This clonotype appeared many times. V is TRBV7-9 and J is TRBJ2-3, with 8 bases lining up with TRBD2. The CDR3 totals 16 residues. V lost 4 bases, J lost 0 bases, and 6 bases stayed unmatched. The germline V gene has CDR1 SEHNR and CDR2 FQNEAQ (reference sequence). In DNA, the CDR3 is TGTGCCAGCAGCTCAACTAGCGGAACTAGCACAGATACGCAGTATTTT. Translated: CASSSTSGTSTDTQYF.

This clonotype was recorded many times. V usage is TRBV10-3 and J usage is TRBJ1-2; D ambiguous. This CDR3 comprises 14 residues. Germline V lookup: CDR1 ENHRY, CDR2 SYGVKD. V was shortened by 5 bases and J by 4 bases, with 14 bases between the two germline ends. The CDR3 loop is CAISNPDRTYGYTF. The CDR3 DNA reads as TGTGCCATCAGTAACCCGGATCGTACCTATGGCTACACCTTC.

The chain recombines TRBV12-3 or TRBV12-4 with TRBJ2-1; D unresolved. Trimming removed 3 bases from V and 0 bases from J, with 6 bases in between. The CDR3 runs 14 residues. The DNA for the CDR3 is TGTGCCAGCAGTTTCCAGACCTCCTACAATGAGCAGTTCTTC. This codes for CASSFQTSYNEQFF.

V gene TRBV4-2 combines with J gene TRBJ2-2, with D perhaps TRBD2 (6 bases). The germline V gene encodes CDR1 LGHNA and CDR2 YNFKEQ. The V end lost 0 bases, the J end lost 6 bases, and 11 bases lay between the germline ends. CDR3 length: 15 amino acids. Here the CDR3 DNA reads TGTGCCAGCAGCCAAGAAGGAGCTAGCGCCGGGGAGCTGTTTTTT. It codes for CASSQEGASAGELFF.

Notes on this clonotype: A much larger clone differs by one base, so this may be a read error. This rearrangement joins TRBV7-2 to TRBJ1-5; D gene unclear. Per germline, CDR1 SGHTA and CDR2 FQGNSA. CDR3 length equals 13 residues. The DNA of the CDR3 is TGTGCCAGCAGCTTAGTCTTCAATCGGCCCCAGCATTTT. This translates into CASSLVFNRPQHF.

This clonotype was counted ten times or more. The J gene is TRBJ2-2, the V gene TRBV7-9; D remains unclear. This CDR3 is built from 12 residues. V was trimmed by 5 bases and J by 5 bases, leaving 6 bases between them. The germline gives CDR1 SEHNR, CDR2 FQNEAQ (reference sequence). CDR3 in amino acids: CASSPPTGELFF. CDR3 bases: TGTGCCAGCAGCCCGCCTACCGGGGAGCTGTTTTTT.

Many counts were recorded for this clonotype. The chain has TRBV29-1 and TRBJ2-5; 10 bases are a match to TRBD1. CDR1 SQVTM and CDR2 ANQGSEA come from the germline V gene. The CDR3 length is 13 residues. Germline trimming cut 6 bases from V and 1 base from J; bases unmatched to any gene: 2. DNA for the CDR3: TGCAGCGTAAGGACAGGGGGCCAAGAGACCCAGTACTTC. As protein: CSVRTGGQETQYF. Together with reference TRBV29-1 and TRBJ2-5, the CDR3 gives the full variable domain: SAVISQKPSRDICQRGTSLTIQCQVDSQVTMMFWYRQQPGQSLTLIATANQGSEATYESGFVIDKFPISRPNLTFSTLTVSNMSPEDSSIYLCSVRTGGQETQYFGPGTRLLVL.

Many counts were recorded for this clonotype. V usage is TRBV2 and J usage is TRBJ1-5, with no clear D. The CDR3 contains 14 residues. Germline V gene data show CDR1 as SNHLY and CDR2 as FYNNEI. Trimming removed 5 bases from V and 0 bases from J, with 8 bases in between. In nucleotides, the CDR3 is TGTGCCAGCAGTTGGATGGATAGCAATCAGCCCCAGCATTTT. Encoded protein: CASSWMDSNQPQHF.

V is TRBV7-9 and J is TRBJ2-2; 13 bases align to TRBD2. The CDR3 loop spans 17 amino acids. The junction had 8 bases not matched to a gene; V was cut back by 6 bases and J by 4 bases. Germline CDR1 reads SEHNR; CDR2 reads FQNEAQ (reference sequence). CDR3 in amino acids: CASRPGTSGKFTGELFF. CDR3 nucleotide sequence: TGTGCCAGCAGGCCCGGGACTAGCGGGAAATTCACCGGGGAGCTGTTTTTT.

This clonotype has at least ten counts. The genes are TRBV20-1 and TRBJ1-5; 8 bases align to TRBD1. V was pared by 0 bases and J by 7 bases, with 8 bases of the junction left unmatched. From germline, CDR1 is DFQATT and CDR2 SNEGSKA (reference sequence). The CDR3 is 15 amino acids. CDR3: CSARDPGQGRQPQHF. The CDR3 coding sequence is TGCAGTGCTAGAGACCCCGGACAGGGTCGACAGCCCCAGCATTTT.

This clonotype was recorded a few times. This rearrangement joins TRBV21-1 to TRBJ1-5. TRBV21-1 is assigned pseudogene status. The CDR3 is made up of 18 amino acids. Written as DNA, the CDR3 is TGTGCCAGCAGCCTAGAGAGCCAGCCGACGGAGAGCAATCAGCCCCAGCATTTT. Translation gives CASSLESQPTESNQPQHF.

This clonotype was recorded many times. The chain recombines TRBV29-1 with TRBJ1-4; D may be TRBD1 (6 bases). With 4 bases removed from V and 10 bases from J, the gap between germline ends came to 16 bases. This CDR3 comprises 13 residues. In germline, CDR1 is SQVTM, CDR2 ANQGSEA. CDR3 DNA sequence: TGCAGCGTTGTCAGGGACACGGACGGAAAACTGTTTTTT. Translation gives CSVVRDTDGKLFF.

This clonotype was seen ten or more times. The rearrangement uses TRBV5-1 and TRBJ2-1; no reliable D call. V lost 3 bases, J lost 7 bases, and 14 bases lay in between. The CDR3 contains 14 residues. CDR1 SGHRS and CDR2 YFSETQ come from the germline V gene. In nucleotides, the CDR3 is TGCGCCAGCAGCTCCGACTTGATCAAAAATGAGCAGTTCTTC. Encoded protein: CASSSDLIKNEQFF. Variable domain in full (rest from reference TRBV5-1 and TRBJ2-1): KAGVTQTPRYLIKTRGQQVTLSCSPISGHRSVSWYQQTPGQGLQFLFEYFSETQRNKGNFPGRFSGRQFSNSRSEMNVSTLELGDSALYLCASSSDLIKNEQFFGPGTRLTVL.

This clonotype was counted at least ten times. The chain is built from TRBV12-3 or TRBV12-4 and TRBJ2-7, with 8 bases lining up with TRBD1. V shed 6 bases and J 0 bases; nucleotides not matched to a gene: 4. CDR3 size: 14 residues. The CDR3 DNA reads as TGTGCCAGCAGCCGGGACAGGAGCTCCTACGAGCAGTACTTC. The encoded protein is CASSRDRSSYEQYF.